The rows below give T cell receptor beta chains drawn from one sample of a study of breast tumors, draining lymph nodes, adjacent tissues. From the multiplex PCR reads, TCRdb called clonotypes with MiXCR, one entry per CDR3 protein. The profile shows about 130,000 distinct CDR3 sequences, roughly 20% of them singletons. The sequenced material came from axillary lymph node tissue. These receptors originate from a female donor with breast cancer. Some clones in this sample may be carry-over from other donors' samples. CDR3s include the opening cysteine and the closing phenylalanine or tryptophan. D genes are given only for firm matches. Clone size is stated in some rows and not others, as once, few, many or a class when expanded.

J gene	V gene	clone size	D gene	CDR3 protein	CDR3 DNA
TRBJ2-7	TRBV10-3	many	-	CAISEARGLSYEQYF	TGTGCCATCAGTGAGGCCAGGGGACTGTCCTACGAGCAGTACTTC
TRBJ2-5	TRBV4-2	many	-	CASSQVQGRETQYF	TGTGCCAGCAGCCAAGTTCAGGGGAGGGAGACCCAGTACTTC
TRBJ1-3	TRBV3-1	few	-	CASNNEGPGNTIYF	TGTGCCAGCAACAACGAAGGGCCTGGAAACACCATATATTTT
TRBJ2-1	TRBV5-1	many	-	CASTWGTDYNEQFF	TGCGCCAGCACCTGGGGGACCGACTACAATGAGCAGTTCTTC
TRBJ1-4	TRBV7-9	many	TRBD1	CASSLLGGTTNEKLFF	TGTGCCAGCAGCTTATTAGGGGGCACAACTAATGAAAAACTGTTTTTT
TRBJ2-5	TRBV24-1	many	-	CATSEAQETQYF	TGTGCCACCAGTGAGGCCCAAGAGACCCAGTACTTC
TRBJ2-3	TRBV7-9	many	-	CASSLTLGTDTQYF	TGTGCCAGCAGCTTAACACTCGGCACAGATACGCAGTATTTT
TRBJ2-6	TRBV18	many	-	CASSPSGPGSGANVLTF	TGTGCCAGCTCACCCAGTGGGCCAGGCTCTGGGGCCAACGTCCTGACTTTC
TRBJ1-5	TRBV28	few	-	CASSLDGGYQPQHF	TGTGCCAGCAGTTTAGATGGGGGCTATCAGCCCCAGCATTTT
TRBJ1-5	TRBV19	many	TRBD1	CASSPLSGTGTINQPQHF	TGTGCCAGTAGTCCTCTCTCCGGGACAGGGACCATCAATCAGCCCCAGCATTTT
TRBJ2-2	TRBV28	-	-	CASSLAAGELFF	TGTGCCAGCAGTTTAGCTGCCGGGGAGCTGTTTTTT
TRBJ1-2	TRBV3-1	-	TRBD1	CASSQGGQGNLDGYTF	TGTGCCAGCAGCCAAGGGGGACAGGGAAACCTCGATGGCTACACCTTC
TRBJ2-3	TRBV6-2/TRBV6-3	many	-	CASSSGVSTDTQYF	TGTGCCAGCAGCTCAGGGGTCAGCACAGATACGCAGTATTTT
TRBJ2-5	TRBV9	many	TRBD2	CASSVGGSLGETQYF	TGTGCCAGCAGCGTAGGCGGGAGCTTAGGTGAGACCCAGTACTTC
TRBJ2-1	TRBV20-1	many	TRBD1	CSGQGANEQFF	TGCAGTGGACAGGGTGCCAATGAGCAGTTCTTC
TRBJ2-5	TRBV7-9	many	-	CASSQEYDKHGVGETQYF	TGTGCCAGCAGCCAAGAGTACGACAAACATGGTGTTGGTGAGACCCAGTACTTC
TRBJ1-2	TRBV20-1	many	-	CSAREIDSLHFYGYTF	TGCAGTGCTAGAGAAATCGACAGCCTTCACTTCTATGGCTACACCTTC
TRBJ2-3	TRBV20-1	many	-	CSALEAGTGTDTQYF	TGCAGTGCTCTCGAGGCGGGCACGGGCACAGATACGCAGTATTTT
TRBJ1-1	TRBV7-7	few	-	CASSRQLNTEAFF	TGTGCTAGCAGCCGACAGTTGAACACTGAAGCTTTCTTT
TRBJ2-7	TRBV4-2	many	-	CASSQDKGNPGVSAYEQYF	TGTGCCAGCAGCCAAGATAAGGGAAACCCCGGTGTATCAGCCTACGAGCAGTACTTC
TRBJ1-3	TRBV9	-	TRBD1	CASSAGQGSSGNIIYF	TGTGCCAGCAGCGCCGGACAGGGGAGCTCTGGAAACATCATATATTTT
TRBJ2-7	TRBV20-1	many	-	CSALGTHYEQYF	TGCAGTGCTCTCGGGACCCACTACGAGCAGTACTTC